This TCR beta chain was sequenced during a study of OX40 agonist ivuxolimab in advanced cancers. Looking at the study overall: Every 2 weeks, patients received ivuxolimab intravenously, dosed at 0.01 to 10 mg/kg. Overall study findings and caveats: At 0.1 to 3.0 mg/kg and by week 6, CD4+ and CD8+ T cells in the blood had expanded clonally.

Patients with autoimmune history or systemic immunosuppression were excluded. Details on this clone: Its antigen is still unknown.

V dropped 7 bases and J dropped 0 bases, with 19 bases sitting between them. The CDR3 length is 16 residues. Germline values: CDR1 WSHSY, CDR2 SAAADI. The data were produced by immunoSEQ multiplex PCR, yet TCRdb's version contains in-frame clones alone and is incomplete. Among tens of thousands of clones listed, almost 90% were seen once. The chain is built from TRBV10-2 and TRBJ2-7; no clear D. The clonotype comes from an adult with an advanced solid tumor such as melanoma, head and neck, liver or kidney cancer. The specimen comprised CD4+ or CD8+ T cells sorted from blood, sampled in a trial of the OX40 agonist ivuxolimab. CDR3 DNA: TGCGCCAGCATTCGAGCCCTCGACGGAAGCTCCTACGAGCAGTACTTC. Its translation: CASIRALDGSSYEQYF.